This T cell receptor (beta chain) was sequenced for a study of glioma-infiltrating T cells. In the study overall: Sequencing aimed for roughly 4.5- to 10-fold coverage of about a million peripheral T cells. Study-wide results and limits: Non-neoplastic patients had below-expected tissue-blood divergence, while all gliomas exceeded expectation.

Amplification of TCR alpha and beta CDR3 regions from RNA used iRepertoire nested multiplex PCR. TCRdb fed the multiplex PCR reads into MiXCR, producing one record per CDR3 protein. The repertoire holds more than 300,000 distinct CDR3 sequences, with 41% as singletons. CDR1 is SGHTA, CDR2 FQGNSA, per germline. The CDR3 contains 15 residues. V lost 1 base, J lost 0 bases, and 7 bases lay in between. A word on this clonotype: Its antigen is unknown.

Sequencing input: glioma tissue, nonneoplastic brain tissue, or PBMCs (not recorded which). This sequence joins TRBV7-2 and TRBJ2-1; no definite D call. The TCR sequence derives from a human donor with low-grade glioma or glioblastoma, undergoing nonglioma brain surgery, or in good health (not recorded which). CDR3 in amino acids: CASSLGPLSYNEQFF. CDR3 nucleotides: TGTGCCAGCAGCTTAGGACCCCTCTCCTACAATGAGCAGTTCTTC.